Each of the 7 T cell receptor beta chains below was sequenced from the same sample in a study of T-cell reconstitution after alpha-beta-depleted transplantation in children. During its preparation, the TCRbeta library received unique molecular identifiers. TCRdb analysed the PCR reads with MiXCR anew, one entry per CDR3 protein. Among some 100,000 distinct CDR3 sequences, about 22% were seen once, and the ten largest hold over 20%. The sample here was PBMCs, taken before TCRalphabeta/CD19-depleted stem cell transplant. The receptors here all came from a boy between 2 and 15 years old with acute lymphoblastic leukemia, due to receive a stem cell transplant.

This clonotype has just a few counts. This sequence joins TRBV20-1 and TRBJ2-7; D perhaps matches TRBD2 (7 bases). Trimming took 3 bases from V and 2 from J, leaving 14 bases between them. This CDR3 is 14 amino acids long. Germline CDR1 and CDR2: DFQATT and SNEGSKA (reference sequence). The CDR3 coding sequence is TGCAGTGCTAGGGGCGGGGGCATCGCCTACGAGCAGTACTTC. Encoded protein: CSARGGGIAYEQYF.

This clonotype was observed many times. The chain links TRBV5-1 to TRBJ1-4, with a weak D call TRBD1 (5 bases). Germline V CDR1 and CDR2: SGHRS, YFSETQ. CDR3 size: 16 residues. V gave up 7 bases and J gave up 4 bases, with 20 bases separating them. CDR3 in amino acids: CASRSRPGSSNEKLFF. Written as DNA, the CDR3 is TGCGCCAGCCGCAGCAGACCAGGGTCCAGTAATGAAAAACTGTTTTTT. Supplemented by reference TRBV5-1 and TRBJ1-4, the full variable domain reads KAGVTQTPRYLIKTRGQQVTLSCSPISGHRSVSWYQQTPGQGLQFLFEYFSETQRNKGNFPGRFSGRQFSNSRSEMNVSTLELGDSALYLCASRSRPGSSNEKLFFGSGTQLSVL.

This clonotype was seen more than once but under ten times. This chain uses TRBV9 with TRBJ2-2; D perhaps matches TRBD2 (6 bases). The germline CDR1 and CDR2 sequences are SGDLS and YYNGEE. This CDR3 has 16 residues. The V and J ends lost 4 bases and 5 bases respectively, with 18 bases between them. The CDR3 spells CASSSQSGLNTGELFF. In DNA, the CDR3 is TGTGCCAGCAGCTCTCAGAGCGGACTAAATACCGGGGAGCTGTTTTTT. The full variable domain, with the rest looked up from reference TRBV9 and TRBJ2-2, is DSGVTQTPKHLITATGQRVTLRCSPRSGDLSVYWYQQSLDQGLQFLIQYYNGEERAKGNILERFSAQQFPDLHSELNLSSLELGDSALYFCASSSQSGLNTGELFFGEGSRLTVL.

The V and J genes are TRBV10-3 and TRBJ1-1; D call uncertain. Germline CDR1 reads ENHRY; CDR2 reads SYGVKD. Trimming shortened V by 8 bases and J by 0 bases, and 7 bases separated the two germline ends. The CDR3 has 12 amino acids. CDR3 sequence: CAIRGMNTEAFF. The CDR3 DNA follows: TGTGCCATCCGAGGAATGAACACTGAAGCTTTCTTT.

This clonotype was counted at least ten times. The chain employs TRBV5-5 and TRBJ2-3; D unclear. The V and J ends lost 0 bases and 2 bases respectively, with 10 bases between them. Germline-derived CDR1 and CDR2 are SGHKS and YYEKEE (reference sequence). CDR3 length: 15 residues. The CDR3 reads CASSLVGGYTDTQYF. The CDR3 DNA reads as TGTGCCAGCAGCTTGGTAGGCGGATACACAGATACGCAGTATTTT.

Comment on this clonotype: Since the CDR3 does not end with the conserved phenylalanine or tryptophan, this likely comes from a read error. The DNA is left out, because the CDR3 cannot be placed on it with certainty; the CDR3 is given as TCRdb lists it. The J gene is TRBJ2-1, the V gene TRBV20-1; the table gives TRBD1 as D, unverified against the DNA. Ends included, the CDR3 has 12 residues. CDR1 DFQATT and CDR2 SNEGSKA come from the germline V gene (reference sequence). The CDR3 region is CSARDYMIEGRL.

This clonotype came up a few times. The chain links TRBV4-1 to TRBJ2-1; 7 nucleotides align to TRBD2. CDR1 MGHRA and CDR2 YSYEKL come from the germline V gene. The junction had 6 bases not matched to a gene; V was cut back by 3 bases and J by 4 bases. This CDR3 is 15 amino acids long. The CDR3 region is CASSHRLAVYNEQFF. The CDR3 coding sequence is TGCGCCAGCAGCCACCGGCTAGCGGTGTACAATGAGCAGTTCTTC.